The 6 T cell receptor beta chains in this list originate from one sample, sequenced in a study of T cells in Graves' hyperthyroidism and ophthalmopathy. Using RNA transcripts as the source, TCR beta CDR3 regions were amplified. RT-PCR in the first round (using the HTBI primer set) targeted the TCR CDR3. TCRdb fed the multiplex PCR reads into MiXCR, producing one record per CDR3 protein. The sample records roughly 500,000 distinct CDR3 sequences, roughly 45% being singletons. Sequenced input: peripheral blood or thyroid tissue (not recorded which). The source is an adult woman with Graves' disease, either hyperthyroidism or ophthalmopathy (not recorded which).

This chain uses TRBV19 with TRBJ2-2, with D unresolved. Trimming removed 3 bases from V and 0 bases from J, with 8 bases in between. The CDR3 totals 15 residues. Per germline, CDR1 LNHDA and CDR2 SQIVND (reference sequence). Here the CDR3 DNA reads TGTGCCAGTAGTATGCGGTCAGCGAACACCGGGGAGCTGTTTTTT. It codes for CASSMRSANTGELFF. Complete variable domain (other parts from reference TRBV19 and TRBJ2-2): DGGITQSPKYLFRKEGQNVTLSCEQNLNHDAMYWYRQDPGQGLRLIYYSQIVNDFQKGDIAEGYSVSREKKESFPLTVTSAQKNPTAFYLCASSMRSANTGELFFGEGSRLTVL.

The rearrangement links TRBV6-2 or TRBV6-3 to TRBJ2-5; 12 bases are a match to TRBD1. V dropped 4 bases and J dropped 1; count of bases not matched to a gene: 1. Germline CDR1 is MNHEY and CDR2 is SVGEGT. This CDR3 has 15 residues. CDR3 in amino acids: CASSWDRGPQETQYF. CDR3 nucleotides: TGTGCCAGCAGTTGGGACAGGGGGCCCCAAGAGACCCAGTACTTC.

Turning to this clonotype: Because the CDR3 is missing its conserved closing phenylalanine or tryptophan, this is likely a read error. V and J are TRBV7-9 and TRBJ2-7, with 8 nucleotides matching TRBD1. The CDR3 runs 15 residues. The junction had 8 bases not matched to a gene; V was cut back by 5 bases and J by 2 bases. Germline lookup yields CDR1 SEHNR and CDR2 FQNEAQ (reference sequence). The CDR3 here is CASSPRDRRTYEQYL. CDR3 nucleotide sequence: TGTGCCAGCAGCCCCCGGGACAGGAGGACCTACGAGCAGTACCTC.

The sample holds many counts of this clonotype. The rearrangement joins TRBV10-3 to TRBJ1-1, with D unclear. Trimming took off 3 bases at V and 0 bases at J, with 5 bases between the two ends. The germline CDR1 and CDR2 sequences are ENHRY and SYGVKD. This CDR3 contains 13 residues. CDR3 bases: TGTGCCATCAGTGACCCCATGAACACTGAAGCTTTCTTT. The encoded protein is CAISDPMNTEAFF.

This clonotype was counted only a few times. The genes are TRBV24-1 and TRBJ1-3; D not resolved. This CDR3 is built from 16 residues. Per germline, CDR1 KGHDR and CDR2 SFDVKD. V was cut by 7 bases and J by 0 bases, with 15 bases left in between. CDR3 in amino acids: CATSAMRSHSGNTIYF. CDR3 bases: TGTGCCACCAGCGCCATGCGGTCGCACTCTGGAAACACCATATATTTT.

This clonotype was seen a handful of times. The chain is built from TRBV2 and TRBJ2-3; 9 positions match TRBD2. J lost 4 bases, V lost 1 base, and 12 bases had no gene match. The CDR3 runs to 18 residues. Germline V gene sequence: CDR1 SNHLY, CDR2 FYNNEI. The CDR3: CASSEDPLAGGPADTQYF. CDR3 coding DNA: TGTGCCAGCAGTGAAGATCCGTTGGCGGGAGGGCCTGCAGATACGCAGTATTTT.